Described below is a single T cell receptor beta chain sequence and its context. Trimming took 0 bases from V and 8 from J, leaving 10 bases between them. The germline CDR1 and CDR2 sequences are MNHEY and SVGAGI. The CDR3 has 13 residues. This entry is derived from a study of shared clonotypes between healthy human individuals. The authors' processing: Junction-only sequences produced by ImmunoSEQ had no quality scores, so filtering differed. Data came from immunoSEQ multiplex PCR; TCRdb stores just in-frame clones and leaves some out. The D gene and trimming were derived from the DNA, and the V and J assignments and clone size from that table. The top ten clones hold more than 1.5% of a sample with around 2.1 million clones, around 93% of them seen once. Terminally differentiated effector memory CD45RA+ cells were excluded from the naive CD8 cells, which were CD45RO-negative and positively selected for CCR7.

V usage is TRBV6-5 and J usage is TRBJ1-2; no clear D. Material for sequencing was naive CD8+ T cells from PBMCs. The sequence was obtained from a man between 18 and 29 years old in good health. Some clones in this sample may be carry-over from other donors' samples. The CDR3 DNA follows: TGTGCCAGCAGTTACTCGACGGACCGGGGCTACACCTTC. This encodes CASSYSTDRGYTF.